Shown below are 28 T cell receptor beta chains from a single sample sequenced in a study of early T cells in non-severe SARS-CoV-2 infection. MiXCR was run by TCRdb on the 5' RACE reads, yielding one entry per CDR3 protein. Seen here are roughly 40,000 distinct CDR3 sequences, roughly an eighth observed once, and the top ten hold about 16%. The sequenced sample was whole blood. Receptors originate from an adult who was a healthcare worker with PCR-confirmed SARS-CoV-2 infection or an uninfected control (not recorded which).

This clonotype was seen at least ten times. The junction shows a germline mismatch at one end, possibly a read error. The J gene is TRBJ1-1, the V gene TRBV5-1; possible D gene TRBD1, 5 bases. The CDR3 is 12 amino acids. Germline V gene sequence: CDR1 SGHRS, CDR2 YFSETQ. In DNA form, the CDR3 reads TGCGCCAGCAGCTTGGCCGGGGGTCCGGATCTCTTT. Residues: CASSLAGGPDLF.

The sample holds many counts of this clonotype. The genes are TRBV30 and TRBJ2-3; TRBD2 matches 9 bases. V gave up 4 bases and J gave up 5 bases; unmatched junction bases: 7. The CDR3 is made up of 14 amino acids. CDR1 and CDR2 from the germline V gene are GTSNPN and SVGIG (reference sequence). CDR3 in DNA: TGTGCCTGGATGGTTCTAGCGGGGAGAGATACGCAGTATTTT. Translated: CAWMVLAGRDTQYF.

This sequence joins TRBV16 and TRBJ1-2, with D possibly TRBD1 on 5 matching bases. Trimming removed 6 bases at V and 4 bases at J, with 18 bases between. CDR1 is KGHSY and CDR2 is FQNENV in the germline V gene. CDR3 length: 15 residues. Written as DNA, the CDR3 is TGTGCCAGCAGTATTCGAGGCTCAGGGATCTATGGCTACACCTTC. This codes for CASSIRGSGIYGYTF.

CDR3 bases: TGCAGCGTTGTTCTCCCGAGCTCCTACAATGAGCAGTTCTTC. It is translated as CSVVLPSSYNEQFF. The chain recombines TRBV29-1 with TRBJ2-1; D not certain. Looked up from germline, CDR1 is SQVTM and CDR2 is ANQGSEA. CDR3 length: 14 amino acids. Trimming removed 4 bases at V and 0 bases at J, with 10 bases between.

In the case of this clonotype: A junction boundary mismatches the germline segment, possibly from a read error. The chain has TRBV27 and TRBJ2-1; 9 bases fit TRBD1. The CDR3 loop spans 14 amino acids. Per the germline V gene, CDR1 is MNHEY and CDR2 is SMNVEV (reference sequence). The CDR3 loop reads CAIATGTGYSEQFF. In nucleotides, the CDR3 is TGTGCCATTGCAACCGGGACAGGGTACAGTGAGCAGTTCTTC.

The chain employs TRBV9 and TRBJ2-7, with a possible D match to TRBD2 (5 bases). The CDR3 is 14 amino acids. Trimming pared 0 bases from V and 3 bases from J, leaving 10 bases between. Germline V gives CDR1 SGDLS, CDR2 YYNGEE. In DNA form, the CDR3 reads TGTGCCAGCAGCGTAGCCAACGAGGGCTACGAGCAGTACTTC. It specifies CASSVANEGYEQYF.

The chain has TRBV6-4 and TRBJ2-1, with D possibly matching TRBD2 (6 bases). V shed 9 bases and J shed 2 bases, with 20 bases lying between them. Germline CDR1 reads MRHNA; CDR2 reads SNTAGT. This CDR3 spans 16 amino acids. DNA for the CDR3: TGTGCCAGTAGCCGGGACTCGGGTGTCGCCTACAATGAGCAGTTCTTC. Its translation: CASSRDSGVAYNEQFF.

For this clonotype: Germline and junction disagree at one end, which may indicate a read error. The chain couples TRBV5-5 to TRBJ2-3, with 7 nucleotides matching TRBD2. The CDR3 spans 15 residues. Germline V gene data show CDR1 as SGHKS and CDR2 as YYEKEE (reference sequence). The CDR3 region is CASSSGDPGLYLAAF. Here the CDR3 DNA reads TGTGCCAGCAGCTCGGGCGATCCGGGACTATATTTGGCTGCCTTT. Variable domain in full (rest from reference TRBV5-5 and TRBJ2-3): DAGVTQSPTHLIKTRGQQVTLRCSPISGHKSVSWYQQVLGQGPQFIFQYYEKEERGRGNFPDRFSARQFPNYSSELNVNALLLGDSALYLCASSSGDPGLYLAAFGPGTRLTVL.

This clonotype was counted ten times or more. The chain combines TRBV7-2 with TRBJ2-1; D ambiguous. CDR1 is SGHTA and CDR2 is FQGNSA in the germline V gene. Trimming removed 1 base from V and 3 bases from J, with 4 bases in between. This CDR3 region has 13 residues. The CDR3 sequence is CASSLGYYNEQFF. As DNA, the CDR3 is TGTGCCAGCAGCTTAGGGTACTACAATGAGCAGTTCTTC.

This clonotype was detected only a few times. The chain has TRBV20-1 and TRBJ1-2; the D is unclear. The germline V gene encodes CDR1 DFQATT and CDR2 SNEGSKA (reference sequence). The CDR3 has 13 amino acids. V was clipped by 1 base and J by 6 bases, with 12 bases between them. The CDR3: CSARARPGDGYTF. The CDR3 DNA is TGCAGTGCTAGAGCGCGTCCGGGCGATGGCTACACCTTC.

This chain joins TRBV4-1 and TRBJ2-3, with a possible D match to TRBD1 (6 bases). Germline V CDR1 and CDR2: MGHRA, YSYEKL. There are 16 residues in the CDR3. V was clipped by 6 bases and J by 0 bases, with 16 bases between them. The CDR3 is CASSLGTLPSTDTQYF. CDR3 in DNA: TGCGCCAGCAGTCTTGGGACACTTCCGAGCACAGATACGCAGTATTTT.

This clonotype was counted at least ten times. V gene TRBV6-2 or TRBV6-3 combines with J gene TRBJ2-2; D assignment may be TRBD1 or TRBD2 (5 bases each). CDR1 and CDR2 from the germline V gene are MNHEY and SVGEGT. This CDR3 has 16 residues. Trimming left V 5 bases short and J 10 bases short, with 23 bases between. The CDR3 loop is CASSPIPERGRAELFF. The CDR3 nucleotides read TGTGCCAGCAGTCCAATACCCGAGAGGGGTAGGGCGGAGCTGTTTTTT.

V usage is TRBV28 and J usage is TRBJ1-3; D is ambiguous. CDR1 and CDR2 from the germline V gene are MDHEN and SYDVKM. Trimming shortened V by 2 bases and J by 1 base, and 18 bases separated the two germline ends. This CDR3 is built from 18 residues. For the CDR3, the DNA is TGTGCCAGCAGTTTAGGTACAGAAGCTCTATTGTCTGGAAACACCATATATTTT. As protein: CASSLGTEALLSGNTIYF.

The table lists this clonotype with many counts. The chain employs TRBV14 and TRBJ2-5, with unresolved D. CDR1 and CDR2 (germline): SGHDN, FVKESK. This CDR3 region has 11 residues. Between the trimmed V and J ends, which lost 1 base and 4 bases, there was a span of 1 base. The CDR3 region has the DNA TGTGCCAGCAGCCAAGCAGAGACCCAGTACTTC. Translation gives CASSQAETQYF. Combining the CDR3 with reference TRBV14 and TRBJ2-5 gives the whole variable domain EAGVTQFPSHSVIEKGQTVTLRCDPISGHDNLYWYRRVMGKEIKFLLHFVKESKQDESGMPNNRFLAERTGGTYSTLKVQPAELEDSGVYFCASSQAETQYFGPGTRLLVL.

This clonotype was picked up a small number of times. This rearrangement joins TRBV7-3 to TRBJ2-5; D is unclear. Trimming stripped 3 bases from V and 0 bases from J, with 11 bases between. The CDR3 covers 15 residues. CDR1 is SGHTA and CDR2 is FQGTGA in the germline V gene. The CDR3 DNA sequence: TGTGCCAGCAGCTTTGTTAGTGGGAACCAAGAGACCCAGTACTTC. Translated, it gives CASSFVSGNQETQYF.

The gene calls are TRBV7-2 and TRBJ2-7, with D possibly TRBD1 on 6 matching bases. The CDR3 totals 17 residues. Trimming shortened V by 0 bases and J by 1 base, and 16 bases separated the two germline ends. Germline V CDR1 and CDR2: SGHTA, FQGNSA. CDR3 sequence: CASSLAHTGLESYEQYF. Written as DNA, the CDR3 is TGTGCCAGCAGCTTAGCCCACACAGGGTTGGAGTCCTACGAGCAGTACTTC.

This clonotype was picked up a small number of times. The gene calls are TRBV5-1 and TRBJ1-3, with unresolved D. The V end was cut by 0 bases, the J end by 0 bases, with 10 bases between. The CDR3 spans 16 residues. Germline V CDR1 and CDR2: SGHRS, YFSETQ. The chain's CDR3 is CASSLDAGLSGNTIYF. CDR3 DNA: TGCGCCAGCAGCTTGGATGCCGGCCTCTCTGGAAACACCATATATTTT.

This clonotype was observed at least ten times. The genes are TRBV29-1 and TRBJ2-3; a weak D match, TRBD2 (6 bases). Germline CDR1 reads SQVTM; CDR2 reads ANQGSEA. V lost 3 bases to trimming and J lost 6 bases, with 10 bases between them. The CDR3 consists of 12 residues. CDR3 coding DNA: TGCAGCGTTGACCCGGGAGACGATACGCAGTATTTT. Translation: CSVDPGDDTQYF.

This clonotype was picked up a small number of times. This chain links TRBV11-2 with TRBJ2-5; D uncertain. Germline CDR1 reads SGHAT; CDR2 reads FQNNGV. CDR3 length: 14 amino acids. V was clipped by 1 base and J by 1 base, with 7 bases between them. This CDR3 is CASSLGSVQETQYF. The DNA for the CDR3 is TGTGCCAGCAGCTTAGGATCAGTCCAAGAGACCCAGTACTTC.

The table lists this clonotype with many counts. V and J are TRBV6-5 and TRBJ1-4; D is perhaps TRBD1 (6 bases). The CDR3 extends over 15 amino acids. The germline gives CDR1 MNHEY, CDR2 SVGAGI. Deletions cut 5 bases from V and 5 bases from J, with 15 bases between. The CDR3 region is CASSPPGTRNEKLFF. DNA of the CDR3: TGTGCCAGCAGTCCCCCCGGGACAAGAAATGAAAAACTGTTTTTT.

The chain recombines TRBV29-1 with TRBJ2-7; D is unclear. Germline V CDR1 and CDR2: SQVTM, ANQGSEA. The ends were cut back, 4 bases at V and 1 base at J, with 11 bases in the middle. The CDR3 length is 13 residues. CDR3 nucleotide sequence: TGCAGCGTTGCCACCGACAATTCCTACGAGCAGTACTTC. Protein: CSVATDNSYEQYF.

This clonotype was observed at least ten times. The chain is built from TRBV19 and TRBJ2-7, with a weak D call TRBD2 (6 bases). V gave up 3 bases and J gave up 1 base, with 10 bases separating them. Per the germline V gene, CDR1 is LNHDA and CDR2 is SQIVND (reference sequence). The CDR3 loop spans 14 amino acids. This CDR3 is CASSMEGVSYEQYF. In nucleotides, the CDR3 is TGTGCCAGTAGTATGGAGGGCGTATCCTACGAGCAGTACTTC.

This clonotype came up a few times. The chain joins TRBV6-1 to TRBJ2-7, with 9 bases fitting TRBD1. V shed 4 bases and J 5 bases; nucleotides not matched to a gene: 0. Germline V CDR1 and CDR2: MNHNS, SASEGT. CDR3 length: 12 amino acids. The CDR3 nucleotides read TGTGCCAGCAGTGGGGACAGGGACGAGCAGTACTTC. It codes for CASSGDRDEQYF.

Only a few counts were recorded for this clonotype. The rearrangement uses TRBV20-1 and TRBJ2-1; weak D call: TRBD2 (5 bases). The CDR3 length is 15 residues. Trimming pared 1 base from V and 2 bases from J, leaving 12 bases between. Germline-derived CDR1 and CDR2 are DFQATT and SNEGSKA (reference sequence). CDR3 nucleotide sequence: TGCAGTGCTAGAGGTCGGGGAGCTGCCTACAATGAGCAGTTCTTC. Its translation: CSARGRGAAYNEQFF.

This clonotype was seen a handful of times. CDR3 amino acids: CASSDPLGLANADTQYF. The CDR3 nucleotides are TGTGCCAGCAGTGATCCCCTGGGACTAGCGAACGCAGATACGCAGTATTTT. The V gene is TRBV6-2 or TRBV6-3, the J gene TRBJ2-3, with TRBD2 matching over 10 bases. Germline V CDR1 and CDR2: MNHEY, SVGEGT. This CDR3 is 17 amino acids long. Trimming took 5 bases from V and 4 from J; bases not matched to a gene: 12.

This clonotype was seen more than once but under ten times. The rearrangement links TRBV19 to TRBJ1-1, with a weak D call TRBD1 (6 bases). CDR3 length: 15 amino acids. Germline V gene sequence: CDR1 LNHDA, CDR2 SQIVND (reference sequence). Trimming took off 3 bases at V and 1 base at J, with 12 bases between the two ends. CDR3 sequence reads: CASSMTGLENTEAFF. The CDR3 coding sequence is TGTGCCAGTAGTATGACAGGTCTTGAGAACACTGAAGCTTTCTTT.

The V call is TRBV7-2, the J call TRBJ2-1; 11 nucleotides align to TRBD2. Losses at the gene ends were 5 bases for V and 4 bases for J; bases not matched to a gene: 7. Germline CDR1 and CDR2: SGHTA and FQGNSA. This CDR3 contains 16 residues. The CDR3 sequence: CASSRGTSGLYNEQFF. The CDR3 nucleotides are TGTGCCAGCAGCCGAGGGACTAGCGGCTTATACAATGAGCAGTTCTTC.

This clonotype was seen a handful of times. V gene TRBV2 combines with J gene TRBJ2-2, with 8 bases matching TRBD1. The length of the CDR3 is 13 residues. The junction had 0 bases not matched to a gene; V was cut back by 4 bases and J by 5 bases. The germline gives CDR1 SNHLY, CDR2 FYNNEI. The CDR3 region has the DNA TGTGCCAGCAGTGGACAGGGGACCGGGGAGCTGTTTTTT. It yields the protein CASSGQGTGELFF.